A selection of T cell receptor beta chains follows, all from one sample in a study of response to subunit inactivated influenza vaccine. TCRdb called the RT-PCR reads again in MiXCR, with one record for every CDR3 protein. The sample yields 450,000 to 550,000 distinct CDR3 sequences, 25% seen once. The sequencing used CD4+ T cells sorted from PBMCs, collected roughly 5 days after vaccination. These receptors were obtained from a man aged 45-65 years who received an inactivated influenza vaccine. Both conserved end residues are part of each CDR3. A D gene is named only where the DNA matches it firmly. Not all rows give a size; the values are once, few, many and, for expanded clones, a class.

j_gene	d_gene	abundance	v_gene	CDR3nt	CDR3aa
TRBJ2-7	-	-	TRBV7-9	TGTGCCAGCAGCTTCAGTGGAAACCCCTACGAGCAGTACTTC	CASSFSGNPYEQYF
TRBJ2-7	-	-	TRBV12-3/TRBV12-4	TGTGCCAGCAGTTTTGCACAGGGTAATCTAGAGCAGTACTTC	CASSFAQGNLEQYF
TRBJ1-5	-	-	TRBV10-2	TGCGCCAGCAGAAAAACACAGAGCAATCAGCCCCAGCATTTT	CASRKTQSNQPQHF
TRBJ1-6	-	-	TRBV4-2	TGTGCCAGCAGCCAAGCGATGCTCAATAATTCACCCCTCCACTTT	CASSQAMLNNSPLHF
TRBJ2-2	-	-	TRBV11-1	TGTGCCAGCAGCATCTTCGACACCGGGGAGCTGTTTTTT	CASSIFDTGELFF
TRBJ2-2	-	-	TRBV9	TGTGCCAGCAGCGGATCCGAAAGACCCACCGGGGAGCTGTTTTTT	CASSGSERPTGELFF
TRBJ2-2	-	few	TRBV19	TGTGCCAGTAGTCCCCGGACCCCGGCCCGCGGGGAGCTGTTTTTT	CASSPRTPARGELFF
TRBJ2-5	-	-	TRBV4-2	TGTGCCAGCAGCCAAGTTAGCCCAGAGACCCAGTACTTC	CASSQVSPETQYF
TRBJ2-1	-	-	TRBV5-6	TGTGCCAGCAATGTCGGGACAAACAATGAGCAGTTCTTC	CASNVGTNNEQFF
TRBJ2-5	-	-	TRBV5-1	TGCGCCAGCAGCTTGATGTTGCAAGAGACCCAGTACTTC	CASSLMLQETQYF
TRBJ1-5	-	-	TRBV7-9	TGTGCCAGCAGTGGAAATGTCAGGGATGGTCGCAATCAGCCCCAGCATTTT	CASSGNVRDGRNQPQHF
TRBJ2-1	TRBD1	-	TRBV7-9	TGTGCCAGCAGCTTATTCGGGGACAGGGACAATGAGCAGTTCTTC	CASSLFGDRDNEQFF
TRBJ1-5	-	-	TRBV20-1	TGCAGTGTCGAGGACAGCCTCAATCAGCCCCAGCATTTT	CSVEDSLNQPQHF
TRBJ2-1	TRBD2	few	TRBV11-2	TGTGCCAGCAGCTTAAAGGGTCTAGCGGGAGGGGGCTCCTACAATGAGCAGTTCTTC	CASSLKGLAGGGSYNEQFF
TRBJ2-7	-	-	TRBV12-3/TRBV12-4	TGTGCCAGCAGTTTAGGTTCTAGCGTCGACGAGCAGTACTTC	CASSLGSSVDEQYF
TRBJ2-1	TRBD1	-	TRBV20-1	TGCAGTGCCCCCAGTTGGGACAGGGGAAATGAGCAGTTCTTC	CSAPSWDRGNEQFF